The source of this T cell receptor (beta chain) is a study of cytomegalovirus exposure and HLA in healthy donors. General study findings and limits: Later analysis demonstrated an association between a missense DCLRE1C variant and TCR beta V- and J-gene trimming. Sequencing likely caused a cluster of highly shared sequence variants.

This clone was found a few times. The antigen is unknown. Trimming took 4 bases from V and 1 from J; bases not matched to a gene: 11. Germline assignment: CDR1 SGHKS and CDR2 YYEKEE (reference sequence). The CDR3 runs 17 residues. PCR primers comprised 60 Vbeta and 13 Jbeta primers. Clones were sequenced by immunoSEQ multiplex PCR, and TCRdb holds only the in-frame ones, with some missing. The repertoire includes 120,000 to 150,000 clones, roughly four fifths of them detected once, and approximately 5% sits in the top ten. The specimen sequenced was PBMCs. V gene TRBV5-5 combines with J gene TRBJ2-5; TRBD1 aligns across 9 bases. This clonotype was sampled from a woman aged 45-65 years in good health and CMV-seronegative. This CDR3 reads CASSDARYRGPQETQYF. CDR3 nucleotide sequence: TGTGCCAGCAGCGACGCCCGGTACAGGGGGCCCCAAGAGACCCAGTACTTC.